This T cell receptor beta chain was recorded in a study of blood T cell repertoires in COVID-19. Looking at the study overall: Acute and convalescent COVID-19 samples came from the United States, Italy and Spain. T cells, B-cell-depleted T cells, or PBMCs provided the cDNA or gDNA that served as material.

Germline V lookup: CDR1 SGHTA, CDR2 FQGNSA. The CDR3 contains 15 residues. The trim removed 3 bases at V and 6 bases at J, leaving 10 bases unmatched. Per the original data handling: Reference gene primer amplification in the assay estimated nucleated cell counts. Sequenced by immunoSEQ multiplex PCR; TCRdb stores in-frame clones only, minus some. Clone size and V and J calls were adopted from that table, with D and trimming inferred from the DNA. The sample lists some 490,000 clones; 80% to 90% were seen once. The TCR sequence derives from a human donor in a cohort sampled during active COVID-19. Input material: peripheral blood. V gene TRBV7-2 combines with J gene TRBJ1-2; 7 bases match TRBD1. The CDR3 coding sequence is TGTGCCAGCAGCTTCCCATCGACAGGGAATCATGGCTACACCTTC. It codes for CASSFPSTGNHGYTF.